Below, 9 T cell receptor beta chains from the same sample are listed, as sequenced in a study of CD4 T cells in relation to SARS-CoV-2 and coronaviruses. Before the COVID-19 pandemic, during about 2011-2019, CD4+ T cells were taken from unexposed donors. After roughly 9 days of culture, CD4+ T cells were isolated. Their antigens remain unidentified. Here immunoSEQ multiplex PCR was the method, and the copy in TCRdb shows in-frame clones only, minus some. The sample yields tens of thousands of clones, around 75% seen once. The sequenced material came from CD4+ T cells from PBMCs, cultured in vitro. These receptors were collected from a human donor in good health.

V is TRBV6-5 and J is TRBJ1-2; D not certain. The CDR3 is 13 amino acids. CDR1 is MNHEY and CDR2 is SVGAGI in the germline V gene. V was trimmed by 0 bases and J by 7 bases, leaving 9 bases between them. The CDR3 protein is CASSYSGGTGYTF. Written as DNA, the CDR3 is TGTGCCAGCAGTTACTCGGGTGGTACTGGCTACACCTTC.

V and J are TRBV2 and TRBJ1-2; TRBD1 is a possible D gene (6 bases). Germline V gene lookup returns CDR1 SNHLY and CDR2 FYNNEI. This CDR3 has 15 amino acids. Deletions cut 2 bases from V and 3 bases from J, with 13 bases between. CDR3 coding DNA: TGTGCCAGCAGTGAACGACAGGCTCAAGACTATGGCTACACCTTC. It encodes CASSERQAQDYGYTF.

V and J are TRBV7-2 and TRBJ2-3, with D unclear. The CDR3 runs 13 residues. V was pared by 4 bases and J by 2 bases, with 7 bases between. CDR1 is SGHTA and CDR2 is FQGNSA in the germline V gene. CDR3 DNA: TGTGCCAGCAGCTCTGGAATCACAGATACGCAGTATTTT. Residues: CASSSGITDTQYF.

The chain employs TRBV18 and TRBJ2-3; no reliable D call. In germline, CDR1 is KGHSH, CDR2 LQKENI. V lost 3 bases, J lost 3 bases, and 4 bases lay in between. The CDR3 totals 12 residues. The CDR3 DNA sequence: TGTGCCAGCTCACCGGGGACAGATACGCAGTATTTT. Protein: CASSPGTDTQYF.

This chain links TRBV20-1 with TRBJ1-5; unclear D gene. Trimming stripped 3 bases from V and 4 bases from J, with 10 bases between. This CDR3 region has 13 residues. In germline, CDR1 is DFQATT, CDR2 SNEGSKA (reference sequence). DNA of the CDR3: TGCAGTGCTAGTTGGCAGCCAAATCAGCCCCAGCATTTT. This translates into CSASWQPNQPQHF.

The sample holds a few counts of this clone. V is TRBV6-1 and J is TRBJ1-5, with D unclear. V lost 3 bases to trimming and J lost 4 bases, with 7 bases between them. In germline, CDR1 is MNHNS, CDR2 SASEGT. This CDR3 is built from 13 residues. DNA of the CDR3: TGTGCCAGCAGTGATAGAGAAAATCAGCCCCAGCATTTT. Its translation: CASSDRENQPQHF.

The chain recombines TRBV12-5 with TRBJ1-1; D call uncertain. The V end lost 0 bases, the J end lost 6 bases, and 17 bases lay between the germline ends. Germline V gene lookup returns CDR1 LGHNT and CDR2 FRNRAP. The CDR3 spans 16 residues. CDR3 sequence reads: CASGLVIGSPSSEAFF. The CDR3 DNA is TGTGCTAGTGGTTTGGTAATAGGCAGCCCGTCCTCTGAAGCTTTCTTT.

This clone was seen just once. The chain recombines TRBV5-1 with TRBJ2-3; 10 nucleotides agree with TRBD1. This CDR3 comprises 15 residues. The J segment lost 4 bases and the V segment lost 2 bases, leaving 4 bases of the junction unmatched. CDR1 is SGHRS and CDR2 is YFSETQ in the germline V gene. The DNA for the CDR3 is TGCGCCAGCAGCTTCGGGACAGGGGTGGCAGATACGCAGTATTTT. Its protein is CASSFGTGVADTQYF.

The chain couples TRBV7-2 to TRBJ2-5, with 10 bases that match TRBD2. The germline gives CDR1 SGHTA, CDR2 FQGNSA. V trimming: 5 bases; J trimming: 5 bases; junction bases outside the gene matches: 11. The CDR3 contains 16 residues. CDR3 sequence: CASSPSAGGPWETQYF. The CDR3 DNA sequence: TGTGCCAGCAGCCCTTCAGCGGGAGGGCCCTGGGAGACCCAGTACTTC. Full variable domain (rest looked up from reference TRBV7-2 and TRBJ2-5): GAGVSQSPSNKVTEKGKDVELRCDPISGHTALYWYRQSLGQGLEFLIYFQGNSAPDKSGLPSDRFSAERTGGSVSTLTIQRTQQEDSAVYLCASSPSAGGPWETQYFGPGTRLLVL.